This TCR beta chain was sequenced for a study of cytomegalovirus exposure and HLA in healthy donors. About the study: Assignment to the Caucasian-associated ancestry cluster applied to about 80% of the roughly 400 genotyped donors.

The CDR3 extends over 15 amino acids. Germline CDR1 is SNHLY and CDR2 is FYNNEI. Deletions cut 2 bases from V and 3 bases from J, with 13 bases between. The study ran its PCR with 60 Vbeta and 13 Jbeta primers. The assay was immunoSEQ multiplex PCR, and TCRdb's table has in-frame clones only and misses some. The table records tens of thousands of clones, around 76% of them present only once. The receptor was derived from a woman between 25 and 40 years old in good health and CMV-seropositive. Sequencing was done on a sample of PBMCs. This sequence joins TRBV2 and TRBJ1-1, with D unclear. CDR3 bases: TGTGCCAGCAGTGAAAGGGAGATCGGGGACACTGAAGCTTTCTTT. Its translation: CASSEREIGDTEAFF.